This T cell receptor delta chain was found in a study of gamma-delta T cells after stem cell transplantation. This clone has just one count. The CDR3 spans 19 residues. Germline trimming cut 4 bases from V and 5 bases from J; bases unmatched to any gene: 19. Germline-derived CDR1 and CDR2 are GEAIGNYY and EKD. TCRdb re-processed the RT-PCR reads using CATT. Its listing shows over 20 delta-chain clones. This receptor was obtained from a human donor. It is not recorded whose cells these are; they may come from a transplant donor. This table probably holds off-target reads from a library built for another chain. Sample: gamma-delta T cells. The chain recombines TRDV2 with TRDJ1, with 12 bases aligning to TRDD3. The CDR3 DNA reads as TGTGCCTGTGAAGCCCTCCCCTCCTTACTGGGGGATACAAAGGATAAACTCATCTTT. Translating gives CACEALPSLLGDTKDKLIF.